The 21 T cell receptor beta chains presented below share a single source sample, sequenced in a study of neurological immune-mediated disorders. As to time point: longitudinal time-point 1 (baseline). Each CDR3 protein is one row after TCRdb ran MiXCR on the 5' RACE reads. Here the sample spans 55,000 to 75,000 distinct CDR3 sequences, about 13% being singletons. Input material: PBMCs. Receptors were obtained from a female donor with HTLV-1-associated myelopathy (HAM/TSP).

In this sample, this clonotype turned up many times. V and J are TRBV10-3 and TRBJ2-5; D perhaps matches TRBD1 (6 bases). V was trimmed by 9 bases and J by 2 bases, leaving 10 bases between them. There are 12 residues in the CDR3. CDR1 and CDR2 (germline): ENHRY, SYGVKD. The CDR3 region has the DNA TGTGCCATTTCCGGGACACAAGAGACCCAGTACTTC. Translated, it gives CAISGTQETQYF.

Many counts were recorded for this clonotype. This rearrangement joins TRBV5-1 to TRBJ2-1; D gene unclear. CDR1 and CDR2 from the germline V gene are SGHRS and YFSETQ. Trimming cost V 2 bases and J 8 bases, with 8 bases left between them. The CDR3 has 12 amino acids. CDR3 DNA sequence: TGCGCCAGCAGCTTCCGTGGAGATGAGCAGTTCTTC. This sequence encodes CASSFRGDEQFF.

This clonotype has ten or more counts. This chain connects TRBV6-4 to TRBJ2-1; 11 nucleotides align to TRBD2. With 6 bases clipped from V and 7 bases from J, the junction kept 8 bases outside the gene matches. CDR1 MRHNA and CDR2 SNTAGT come from the germline V gene. The CDR3 consists of 15 residues. CDR3: CASSSTSGAINEQFF. The CDR3, as DNA: TGTGCCAGCAGCTCGACTAGCGGGGCAATTAATGAGCAGTTCTTC.

This clonotype was counted between two and nine times. The gene calls are TRBV19 and TRBJ1-5; a weak D match, TRBD1 (6 bases). Between the trimmed V and J ends, which lost 9 bases and 3 bases, there was a span of 15 bases. The CDR3 totals 14 residues. Germline CDR1 LNHDA, CDR2 SQIVND (reference sequence). The CDR3 loop reads CASGQGRNNQPQHF. DNA for the CDR3: TGTGCCAGCGGGCAGGGGAGAAACAATCAGCCCCAGCATTTT.

Ten or more counts support this clonotype. The genes are TRBV20-1 and TRBJ2-7; 9 bases are shared with TRBD1. V was pared by 6 bases and J by 5 bases, with 2 bases of the junction left unmatched. Per germline, CDR1 DFQATT and CDR2 SNEGSKA (reference sequence). The CDR3 consists of 11 residues. CDR3 DNA: TGCAGTGCCCGGGACAGGGACGAGCAGTACTTC. Translation gives CSARDRDEQYF.

At least ten counts were recorded for this clonotype. The chain has TRBV20-1 and TRBJ1-1; D is ambiguous. The germline gives CDR1 DFQATT, CDR2 SNEGSKA (reference sequence). Trimming cost V 3 bases and J 1 base, with 12 bases left between them. The CDR3 covers 14 residues. This chain's CDR3 is CSARSHVGNTEAFF. The CDR3 DNA reads TGCAGTGCTAGGTCTCATGTAGGGAACACTGAAGCTTTCTTT.

In its sample, this clonotype was seen many times. The J gene is TRBJ2-1, the V gene TRBV20-1; 10 nucleotides agree with TRBD2. The junction had 8 bases not matched to a gene; V was cut back by 0 bases and J by 12 bases. Germline V CDR1 and CDR2: DFQATT, SNEGSKA (reference sequence). The CDR3 extends over 14 amino acids. In nucleotides, the CDR3 is TGCAGTGCTAGAGAGGGACTAGCGTCAGGGACGCAGTTCTTC. Encoded protein: CSAREGLASGTQFF.

The chain employs TRBV4-2 and TRBJ1-5, with a weak D call TRBD1 (5 bases). The CDR3 is 16 amino acids. In germline, CDR1 is LGHNA, CDR2 YNFKEQ. The V and J ends lost 4 bases and 7 bases respectively, with 20 bases between them. The CDR3 DNA reads TGTGCCAGCAGCCTCAGTGGAGGGGCAACGGGGCAGCCCCAGCATTTT. It is translated as CASSLSGGATGQPQHF.

This clonotype was seen ten or more times. The chain joins TRBV29-1 to TRBJ2-3, with TRBD2 matching 13 bases. Trimming took 2 bases from V and 8 from J; bases not matched to a gene: 4. Germline V gives CDR1 SQVTM, CDR2 ANQGSEA. This CDR3 has 14 residues. CDR3 sequence reads: CSVEKLAGGGTQYF. CDR3 nucleotide sequence: TGCAGCGTTGAAAAACTAGCGGGGGGGGGTACGCAGTATTTT.

At least ten counts were recorded for this clonotype. The J gene is TRBJ2-5, the V gene TRBV7-2; D is perhaps TRBD2 (6 bases). This CDR3 is built from 15 residues. The V gene lost 8 bases and the J gene lost 1 base, with 17 bases spanning the gap. Germline V gene data show CDR1 as SGHTA and CDR2 as FQGNSA. The CDR3 here is CASGKRGSSQETQYF. The CDR3 nucleotides read TGTGCCAGCGGAAAACGGGGGAGCTCCCAAGAGACCCAGTACTTC.

The gene calls are TRBV5-5 and TRBJ2-7; 8 bases are shared with TRBD1. Germline trimming cut 0 bases from V and 4 bases from J; bases unmatched to any gene: 6. The CDR3 loop spans 15 amino acids. CDR1 and CDR2 (germline): SGHKS, YYEKEE (reference sequence). CDR3 sequence: CASSLVGQGRYEQYF. CDR3 in DNA: TGTGCCAGCAGCTTGGTCGGACAGGGAAGATACGAGCAGTACTTC.

This clonotype was found many times. The genes are TRBV27 and TRBJ2-7, with D possibly matching TRBD1 (6 bases). There are 14 residues in the CDR3. Germline V gene lookup returns CDR1 MNHEY and CDR2 SMNVEV (reference sequence). Trimming pared 4 bases from V and 2 bases from J, leaving 12 bases between. CDR3 sequence (DNA): TGTGCCAGCAGTTCATTCGGACAGACCTACGAGCAGTACTTC. This sequence encodes CASSSFGQTYEQYF.

This chain links TRBV9 with TRBJ2-3; TRBD1 aligns across 10 bases. Unmatched junction bases numbered 10, after V lost 2 bases and J lost 13 bases. Germline CDR1 SGDLS, CDR2 YYNGEE. The CDR3 loop spans 14 amino acids. The CDR3 nucleotides read TGTGCCAGCAGCGTCGGGACAGGGGTGGATAAGAAGTATTTT. This sequence encodes CASSVGTGVDKKYF.

This clonotype was found many times. The J gene is TRBJ2-2, the V gene TRBV12-3 or TRBV12-4; 8 positions match TRBD2. V lost 4 bases and J lost 12; bases outside the gene matches: 4. CDR3 size: 12 residues. CDR3 protein: CASSSGTSKLFF. Here the CDR3 DNA reads TGTGCCAGCAGTTCCGGGACTAGTAAGCTGTTTTTT.

This clonotype was detected many times. V gene TRBV20-1 combines with J gene TRBJ1-2; a possible D gene is TRBD1 (5 bases). Per germline, CDR1 DFQATT and CDR2 SNEGSKA (reference sequence). The CDR3 spans 12 residues. V was shortened by 5 bases and J by 5 bases, with 12 bases between the two germline ends. The CDR3 DNA sequence: TGCAGTGCTGCACTTCAGGGATATGGCTACACCTTC. It is translated as CSAALQGYGYTF.

This clonotype showed up many times. V is TRBV5-4 and J is TRBJ1-1; TRBD1 matches at 9 bases. Trimming removed 3 bases from V and 5 bases from J; junction bases left unmatched: 8. The length of the CDR3 is 15 residues. Germline values: CDR1 SGHNT, CDR2 YYREEE (reference sequence). CDR3: CASSSPDRGGTEAFF. The DNA for the CDR3 is TGTGCCAGCAGCTCACCGGACAGGGGTGGGACTGAAGCTTTCTTT.

This clonotype was seen only a few times. The V gene is TRBV20-1, the J gene TRBJ2-7; 9 bases are shared with TRBD1. J gave up 0 bases and V 2 bases, and 14 bases lay outside the gene matches. The CDR3 loop spans 18 amino acids. Germline V gene sequence: CDR1 DFQATT, CDR2 SNEGSKA (reference sequence). The CDR3 loop is CSARSLWQGTGSSYEQYF. The CDR3 DNA follows: TGCAGTGCTAGAAGTTTATGGCAGGGGACAGGGAGCTCCTACGAGCAGTACTTC.

This clonotype was observed a handful of times. This chain links TRBV20-1 with TRBJ2-7, with 8 bases identical to TRBD1. Germline CDR1 DFQATT, CDR2 SNEGSKA (reference sequence). The CDR3 is 15 residues long. The ends lost 1 base at V and 3 bases at J; junction bases unmatched: 8. CDR3 in amino acids: CSARGSGTGVYEQYF. CDR3 nucleotides: TGCAGTGCTAGAGGATCCGGGACAGGAGTCTACGAGCAGTACTTC.

This clonotype was counted ten times or more. This chain connects TRBV29-1 to TRBJ1-2; 7 bases agree with TRBD1. This CDR3 region has 13 residues. V dropped 6 bases and J dropped 3; count of bases not matched to a gene: 7. In germline, CDR1 is SQVTM, CDR2 ANQGSEA. The CDR3 DNA reads TGCAGCGTACGACAGGGCCAACACTATGGCTACACCTTC. Its protein is CSVRQGQHYGYTF. The full variable domain, its missing parts supplied by reference TRBV29-1 and TRBJ1-2, is SAVISQKPSRDICQRGTSLTIQCQVDSQVTMMFWYRQQPGQSLTLIATANQGSEATYESGFVIDKFPISRPNLTFSTLTVSNMSPEDSSIYLCSVRQGQHYGYTFGSGTRLTVV.

This clonotype was picked up many times. V gene TRBV5-1 combines with J gene TRBJ2-7; 9 bases are a match to TRBD1. J gave up 4 bases and V 0 bases, and 5 bases lay outside the gene matches. CDR3 length equals 15 residues. The germline V gene has CDR1 SGHRS and CDR2 YFSETQ. Here the CDR3 reads CASSLGPGQGYEQYF. The CDR3 DNA is TGCGCCAGCAGCTTGGGACCGGGACAGGGTTACGAGCAGTACTTC.

This clonotype was found many times. The chain recombines TRBV25-1 with TRBJ2-2; D is uncertain. The CDR3 sequence is 15 residues long. The ends were cut back, 5 bases at V and 0 bases at J, with 10 bases in the middle. Germline CDR1 is MGHDK and CDR2 is SYGVNS. The CDR3 DNA reads as TGTGCCAGCAGTAACAGCGTAACGAACACCGGGGAGCTGTTTTTT. As protein: CASSNSVTNTGELFF.